This T cell receptor (beta chain) was sequenced in a study of vaccination and CD4 T cells after COVID-19. Study overall: Post-COVID specimens were obtained a median about 100 days after diagnosis (range 35 to 161). The peptides that stimulated the cells were overlapping spike peptides from SARS-CoV-2, HCoV-NL63, HCoV-OC43 and HCoV-229E.

The sample's time point: late sampling 161 to 241 days after vaccination in a few convalescent patients. Stated treatment: roughly 11-day PBMC culture with coronavirus spike peptide pools or control peptides (ViraFEST assay). The Oncomine TCR Beta short-read assay was applied to DNA of cultured CD4+ T cells. From the PCR reads, TCRdb called clonotypes with MiXCR, one entry per CDR3 protein. In the table there are fewer than 30,000 distinct CDR3 sequences, roughly 38% of which are singletons. With regard to this clonotype: What it binds is not known.

Trimming cost V 0 bases and J 2 bases, with 8 bases left between them. The germline CDR1 and CDR2 sequences are ENHRY and SYGVKD. The CDR3 sequence is 14 residues long. The source is a human donor who had recovered from COVID-19. The chain recombines TRBV10-3 with TRBJ2-7; D call uncertain. This specimen was CD4+ T cells from blood, cultured in vitro, taken about 7 months after SARS-CoV-2 vaccination. The CDR3, as DNA: TGTGCCATCAGTGAGTCGACTCAGGCCTACGAGCAGTACTTC. It is translated as CAISESTQAYEQYF.